This T cell receptor beta chain emerged from a study of Ad26.COV2.S vaccination and SARS-CoV-2 variants. Treatment defined: 19 received Ad26.COV2.S at low or high dose, single or two shots; roughly five received placebo; per-sample allocation not given. Sampling was performed 63 days after the first vaccine or placebo injection. Study findings and constraints: Similar non-spike TCR breadth was observed in recipients of vaccine and of placebo.

Assay used: immunoSEQ multiplex PCR; TCRdb lists only in-frame clones, some missing. The sample yields some 250,000 clones, over 75% seen once. Trimming removed 7 bases at V and 5 bases at J, with 8 bases between. CDR3 length equals 11 residues. Germline CDR1 and CDR2: SNHLY and FYNNEI. For this clone: Its antigen is unknown.

The source material was peripheral blood, sampled in a trial of Ad26.COV2.S vaccine versus placebo. J is TRBJ1-1 and V is TRBV2; D gene ambiguous. The source of this sequence is a person aged 18-60 years who received the Ad26.COV2.S COVID-19 vaccine or a placebo. The CDR3 region is CASIVSTEAFF. DNA of the CDR3: TGTGCCAGCATAGTGAGTACTGAAGCTTTCTTT.